A selection of T cell receptor beta chains follows, all from one sample in a study of cytomegalovirus exposure and HLA in healthy donors. The assay was immunoSEQ multiplex PCR, and TCRdb's table has in-frame clones only and misses some. The sample records more than 140,000 clones, about three quarters being singletons. The specimen was PBMCs. The receptors were sampled from a female donor in good health and CMV-seronegative. Both conserved end residues are part of each CDR3. The D gene is left open where the match is weak. Not all rows give a size; the values are once, few, many and, for expanded clones, a class.

v_gene	abundance	d_gene	j_gene	CDR3nt	CDR3aa
TRBV11-3	-	TRBD1	TRBJ2-7	TGTGCCAGCAGCTTAGATCAAACAGGGGTGGGATCCGAGCAGTACTTC	CASSLDQTGVGSEQYF
TRBV28	few	TRBD1	TRBJ1-1	TGTGCCAGCCTTGACAGGGTTAACACTGAAGCTTTCTTT	CASLDRVNTEAFF
TRBV5-1	-	TRBD1	TRBJ2-1	TGCGCCAGCAGCTCACAGGGGGCAAATGAGCAGTTCTTC	CASSSQGANEQFF
TRBV4-1	few	-	TRBJ1-1	TGCGCCAGCAGCCAAGGGGGAGAGAACACTGAAGCTTTCTTT	CASSQGGENTEAFF
TRBV5-1	-	-	TRBJ2-2	TGCGCCAGCAGCATAAGGGACATTAACACCGGGGAGCTGTTTTTT	CASSIRDINTGELFF
TRBV15	-	-	TRBJ1-5	TGTGCCACCAGCAGCGTCAGGGGCTTTCAGCCCCAGCATTTT	CATSSVRGFQPQHF
TRBV10-3	-	TRBD1	TRBJ2-1	TGTGCCATCAGACAGGGGGTCAATGAGCAGTTCTTC	CAIRQGVNEQFF
TRBV30	-	-	TRBJ2-1	TGTGCCTGGCGACCATCGGACAGAGAATGTGAGCAGTTCTTC	CAWRPSDRECEQFF
TRBV19	-	-	TRBJ1-5	TGTGCCAGTAGTGATGTCCGGGACATAGGGCAGCCCCAGCATTTT	CASSDVRDIGQPQHF
TRBV2	-	TRBD2	TRBJ2-3	TGTGCCAGCAGTAACCGGTTCCGCGGGAGGCAAGATACGCAGTATTTT	CASSNRFRGRQDTQYF
TRBV6-1	-	TRBD1	TRBJ1-2	TGTGCCAGCAATCCCCGACAGGGAAGATATGGCTACACCTTC	CASNPRQGRYGYTF
TRBV7-8	once	-	TRBJ1-1	TGTGCCAGCAGCTCCAAGGCGGGGACCCAAGCTTTCTTT	CASSSKAGTQAFF
TRBV10-3	-	-	TRBJ1-1	TGTGCCATCAGCGGTGGGGGGAGGACGGACACTGAAGCTTTCTTT	CAISGGGRTDTEAFF
TRBV7-3	-	TRBD1	TRBJ1-2	TGTGCCAGCAGCTCATACAGAGACAGGGTGAACTATGGCTACACCTTC	CASSSYRDRVNYGYTF
TRBV10-3	once	-	TRBJ2-1	TGTGCCATCAGTGATCAGGACAATGAGCAGTTCTTC	CAISDQDNEQFF
TRBV19	few	-	TRBJ2-7	TGTGCCAGTAACGGTGAGGGAACTAACTACGAGCAGTACTTC	CASNGEGTNYEQYF
TRBV6-5	-	-	TRBJ2-1	TGTGCCAGCAGTGACCAGGTGGGTGCCAATGAGCAGTTCTTC	CASSDQVGANEQFF
TRBV19	-	TRBD1	TRBJ1-5	TGTGCCAGTAGTGCGACAGGGGGAGGATTCATAGTGGTTCAGCCCCAGCATTTT	CASSATGGGFIVVQPQHF
TRBV19	-	TRBD2	TRBJ2-1	TGTGCCAGTGGGACTAGTCATGAGCAGTTCTTC	CASGTSHEQFF
TRBV7-7	-	TRBD1	TRBJ2-1	TGTGCTAGCAGCCTACGCGGGACAGGCAATACGATTATCTACAATGAGCAGTTCTTC	CASSLRGTGNTIIYNEQFF
TRBV2	-	TRBD1	TRBJ2-2	TGTGCCAGCAGTGAAACCCCCACAGGGGTCCGGGAGCTGTTTTTT	CASSETPTGVRELFF
TRBV15	few	TRBD2	TRBJ2-5	TGTGCCACCAGCATTATTTCTGGACTAGCAAAAGAGACCCAGTACTTC	CATSIISGLAKETQYF
TRBV6-5	-	-	TRBJ1-4	TGTGCCAGCAGTTACAGGGGGGAGGGTGAAAAACTGTTTTTT	CASSYRGEGEKLFF
TRBV12-2	-	-	TRBJ1-3	TGTGCAAGTCGCTTAACCCCCCTTGCGGAATCTGGAAACACCATATATTTT	CASRLTPLAESGNTIYF
TRBV5-1	-	-	TRBJ2-1	TGCGCCAGCAGCCTAACACAGGCGGAGTCCTCTATTTCCTACAATGAGCAGTTCTTC	CASSLTQAESSISYNEQFF
TRBV7-2	-	-	TRBJ2-2	TGTGCCAGCAGCCTTCGTCGCAGGGCGAACACCGGGGAGCTGTTTTTT	CASSLRRRANTGELFF
TRBV5-1	few	-	TRBJ2-2	TGCGCCAGCAGCTTTCGCATGGTGAGTACCGGGGAGCTGTTTTTT	CASSFRMVSTGELFF
TRBV19	-	-	TRBJ2-3	TGTGCCAGTAGTCTCCGGGATCCTTCTAGCACAGATACGCAGTATTTT	CASSLRDPSSTDTQYF
TRBV19	-	TRBD1	TRBJ2-2	TGTGCCAGTAGTCCAGCAGGGGGAATCGGGGAGCTGTTTTTT	CASSPAGGIGELFF
TRBV2	-	-	TRBJ1-2	TGTGCCAGCAGTGACGGTGGCTACACCTTC	CASSDGGYTF
TRBV19	-	TRBD1	TRBJ2-7	TGTGCCAGTAGGGATCCGGGACAGGAACCCTACGAGCAGTACTTC	CASRDPGQEPYEQYF
TRBV21-1	-	-	TRBJ2-5	TGTGCCAGCAGCACCCGACAGACCCAAGAGACCCAGTACTTC	CASSTRQTQETQYF
TRBV9	-	-	TRBJ2-7	TGTGCCAGCAGCGTAGGTTTGGGGGGTCACGAGCAGTACTTC	CASSVGLGGHEQYF
TRBV5-5	-	-	TRBJ1-1	TGTGCCAGCAGCCCGGGACACCGGAACACTGAAGCTTTCTTT	CASSPGHRNTEAFF
TRBV5-4	few	TRBD1	TRBJ2-1	TGTGCCAGCAGCCCCGGGACAGGGTTTTCCTATGAGCAGTTCTTC	CASSPGTGFSYEQFF
TRBV21-1	-	-	TRBJ1-1	TGTGCCAGCAGCAAAGAAAGGGACAGGGGGTGCGCTGAAGCTTTCTTT	CASSKERDRGCAEAFF
TRBV10-3	-	TRBD1	TRBJ1-6	TGTGCCATCAGCCCATTAGGAGGGGACAGAAAAAATTCACCCCTCCACTTT	CAISPLGGDRKNSPLHF
TRBV4-1	once	-	TRBJ2-7	TGCGCCAGCAGCCACCCTGACGTAGGAGCCGAGCAGTACTTC	CASSHPDVGAEQYF
TRBV19	-	TRBD2	TRBJ2-3	TGTGCCAGTAGTATAGGGACTAGCGGGACCAGGAGGGGAGATACGCAGTATTTT	CASSIGTSGTRRGDTQYF
TRBV30	-	TRBD1	TRBJ1-2	TGTGCCTGGAGTTTCGGACAGGGGGGCAGTGACACCTTC	CAWSFGQGGSDTF
TRBV6-1	-	TRBD1	TRBJ1-2	TGTGCCAGCAGTTTTGCCGGGACAGCGAGTGGCTACACCTTC	CASSFAGTASGYTF
TRBV21-1	once	-	TRBJ1-2	TGTGCCAGCAGCACCCGGACAGGTTCTAACTATGGCTACACCTTC	CASSTRTGSNYGYTF
TRBV6-6	-	-	TRBJ2-5	TGTGCCACCGGGGGATCGTGGGAGACCCAGTACTTC	CATGGSWETQYF